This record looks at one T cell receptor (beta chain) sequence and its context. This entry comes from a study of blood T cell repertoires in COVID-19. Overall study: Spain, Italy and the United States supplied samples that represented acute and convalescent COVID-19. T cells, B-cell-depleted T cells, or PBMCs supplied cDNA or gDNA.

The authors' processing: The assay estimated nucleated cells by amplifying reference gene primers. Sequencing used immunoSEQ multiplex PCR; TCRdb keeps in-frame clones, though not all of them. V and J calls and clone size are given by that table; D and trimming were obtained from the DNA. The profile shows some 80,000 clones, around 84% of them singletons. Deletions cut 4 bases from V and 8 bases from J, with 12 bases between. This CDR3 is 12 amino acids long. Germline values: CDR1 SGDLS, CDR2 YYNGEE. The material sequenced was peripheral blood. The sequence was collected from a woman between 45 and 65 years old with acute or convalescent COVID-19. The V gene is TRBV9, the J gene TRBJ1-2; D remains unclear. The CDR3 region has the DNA TGTGCCAGCAGCCCCCCCGGGTTCGGCTACACCTTC. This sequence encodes CASSPPGFGYTF.